These 7 T cell receptor beta chains came from one sample sequenced in a study of T-cell memory formation after mild COVID-19. TCRdb reprocessed the 5' RACE reads with MiXCR, giving one entry per CDR3 protein. Of some 300,000 distinct CDR3 sequences listed, about 20% are singletons. Material: PBMCs or a T cell subset sorted from them (not recorded which). These receptors all stem from a man younger than 35 who had mild COVID-19 (a few samples of this study predate the infection). Cell type and time point are not known.

There are many counts of this clonotype. The chain uses TRBV9 and TRBJ1-2; D might be TRBD1 (5 bases). Trimming shortened V by 4 bases and J by 6 bases, and 19 bases separated the two germline ends. The CDR3 runs to 15 residues. The germline gives CDR1 SGDLS, CDR2 YYNGEE. CDR3 bases: TGTGCCAGCAGCCCCGGTGGTAGGGGCGGCGATGGCTACACCTTC. This translates into CASSPGGRGGDGYTF.

The V and J genes are TRBV7-9 and TRBJ2-7, with a tentative D call TRBD1 (6 bases). CDR1 and CDR2 (germline): SEHNR, FQNEAQ (reference sequence). V was shortened by 5 bases and J by 6 bases, with 20 bases between the two germline ends. The CDR3 consists of 15 residues. The CDR3 sequence: CASSPSTGGASEQYF. The CDR3 bases are TGTGCCAGCAGCCCCAGTACTGGGGGCGCTTCCGAGCAGTACTTC.

The V call is TRBV6-1, the J call TRBJ1-4, with D perhaps TRBD1 (6 bases). Per germline, CDR1 MNHNS and CDR2 SASEGT. Trimming pared 8 bases from V and 7 bases from J, leaving 17 bases between. This CDR3 has 14 residues. CDR3 nucleotides: TGTGCCAGCTTTGGGGGGGCAGGCGCTGAAAAACTGTTTTTT. It codes for CASFGGAGAEKLFF.

The rearrangement joins TRBV5-1 to TRBJ2-3, with D hard to call. V was clipped by 4 bases and J by 5 bases, with 14 bases between them. Germline V gene lookup returns CDR1 SGHRS and CDR2 YFSETQ. The CDR3 length is 14 residues. CDR3 coding DNA: TGCGCCAGCAGCACCGGGCAAGCGCAAGATACGCAGTATTTT. This codes for CASSTGQAQDTQYF.

This chain links TRBV7-2 with TRBJ2-7; D unclear. CDR1 and CDR2 from the germline V gene are SGHTA and FQGNSA. V lost 4 bases to trimming and J lost 4 bases, with 17 bases between them. CDR3 length equals 15 residues. CDR3 in amino acids: CASSWTPATVYEQYF. The CDR3 nucleotides read TGTGCCAGCAGCTGGACCCCGGCCACAGTATACGAGCAGTACTTC. Based on the CDR3 plus reference TRBV7-2 and TRBJ2-7, the full variable domain is GAGVSQSPSNKVTEKGKDVELRCDPISGHTALYWYRQSLGQGLEFLIYFQGNSAPDKSGLPSDRFSAERTGGSVSTLTIQRTQQEDSAVYLCASSWTPATVYEQYFGPGTRLTVT.

In this sample, this clonotype turned up a few times. The chain carries TRBV7-9 and TRBJ1-1; D is ambiguous. The CDR3 loop spans 12 amino acids. Trimming left V 1 base short and J 5 bases short, with 5 bases between. CDR1 and CDR2 from the germline V gene are SEHNR and FQNEAQ (reference sequence). This CDR3 is CASSLVSTEAFF. In nucleotides, the CDR3 is TGTGCCAGCAGCTTAGTTTCAACTGAAGCTTTCTTT.

V and J are TRBV6-1 and TRBJ2-7, with D perhaps assigned TRBD1 or TRBD2 (6 bases each). There are 14 residues in the CDR3. V gave up 2 bases and J gave up 9 bases, with 17 bases separating them. Germline CDR1 is MNHNS and CDR2 is SASEGT. In DNA form, the CDR3 reads TGTGCCAGCAGTGAACGGGGGACATCCATCGGGCAGTACGTC. This sequence encodes CASSERGTSIGQYV.